This entry lists 4 T cell receptor beta chains sequenced from one sample in a study of blood T cell repertoires in COVID-19 (dated by TCRdb to 2020 to 2022). The method was the immunoSEQ multiplex PCR assay. TCRdb re-hosts the immuneACCESS table, in-frame sequences only. Its copies lack some clones; in the studies checked, an unresolved V gene accounts for under half of them, and the cause for the rest is not known. The sample table records under 250,000 clones; more than 65% of these occur just once. The biggest ten clones account for under 5% of the sample. Sequenced sample: peripheral blood. The origin of the receptors is a man between 45 and 60 years old with active or convalescent COVID-19.

The chain carries TRBV19 and TRBJ1-4; tentative D call: TRBD1 (6 bases). V was pared by 5 bases and J by 5 bases, with 9 bases between. Germline V gives CDR1 LNHDA, CDR2 SQIVND (reference sequence). CDR3 length equals 13 residues. The CDR3 is CASSWDKNEKLFF. CDR3 bases: TGTGCCAGTAGTTGGGACAAAAATGAAAAACTGTTTTTT. The complete variable domain, with remaining parts taken from reference TRBV19 and TRBJ1-4, reads DGGITQSPKYLFRKEGQNVTLSCEQNLNHDAMYWYRQDPGQGLRLIYYSQIVNDFQKGDIAEGYSVSREKKESFPLTVTSAQKNPTAFYLCASSWDKNEKLFFGSGTQLSVL.

Here the CDR3 DNA reads TGTGCCAGCAGTTCCCGCGGGACTAGCGGGGCGGATACGCAGTATTTT. Amino acids: CASSSRGTSGADTQYF. The chain recombines TRBV6-2 or TRBV6-3 with TRBJ2-3; TRBD2 matches 13 bases. Germline CDR1 MNHEY, CDR2 SVGEGT. The CDR3 spans 16 residues. Unmatched junction bases numbered 7, after V lost 4 bases and J lost 6 bases.

V gene TRBV6-5 combines with J gene TRBJ2-7; 9 bases map to TRBD1. Losses at the gene ends were 6 bases for V and 5 bases for J; bases not matched to a gene: 11. The CDR3 loop spans 15 amino acids. Germline V gene lookup returns CDR1 MNHEY and CDR2 SVGAGI. CDR3 in DNA: TGTGCCAGCAGACCCTACGGACAGGGGAGCCACGAGCAGTACTTC. The encoded protein is CASRPYGQGSHEQYF.

The table lists this clone with a few counts. The V call is TRBV5-1, the J call TRBJ1-6, with TRBD1 as a possible D gene (5 bases). The V end was cut by 1 base, the J end by 15 bases, with 14 bases between. Germline values: CDR1 SGHRS, CDR2 YFSETQ. CDR3 length: 13 amino acids. In DNA, the CDR3 is TGCGCCAGCAGCTTGATAGCCGGGGACTTCCTCCACTTT. Protein product: CASSLIAGDFLHF.